The 19 T cell receptor beta chains listed next were all sequenced from one sample in a study of blood T cell repertoires in COVID-19. Assay: immunoSEQ multiplex PCR; the TCRdb copy retains only in-frame clones and omits some. The sample consists of 95,000 to 100,000 clones, less than 85% of them appearing once. The source material was peripheral blood. The receptors originated from a human donor in a cohort sampled during active COVID-19.

The CDR3 here is CASSLGLAGAAYEQYF. The CDR3 nucleotides read TGTGCCAGCAGCCTAGGACTAGCGGGAGCCGCGTACGAGCAGTACTTC. This sequence joins TRBV5-4 and TRBJ2-7; 13 bases map to TRBD2. CDR1 SGHNT and CDR2 YYREEE come from the germline V gene (reference sequence). This CDR3 has 16 amino acids. Trimming removed 4 bases from V and 4 bases from J; junction bases left unmatched: 8.

Comments on this clone: The junction and the germline gene differ at one end; a read error may be behind it. The V gene is TRBV7-7, the J gene TRBJ2-1; possible D gene TRBD1, 5 bases. CDR3 length: 12 residues. CDR1 is SSHAT, CDR2 FNYEAQ, per germline (reference sequence). CDR3 protein: CASSFPRGEQFF. CDR3 nucleotide sequence: TGTGCTAGCAGCTTCCCTAGGGGTGAGCAGTTCTTC. Complete variable domain (other parts from reference TRBV7-7 and TRBJ2-1): GAGVSQSPRYKVTKRGQDVTLRCDPISSHATLYWYQQALGQGPEFLTYFNYEAQPDKSGLPSDRFSAERPEGSISTLTIQRTEQRDSAMYRCASSFPRGEQFFGPGTRLTVL.

This rearrangement joins TRBV11-2 to TRBJ2-2; D may be TRBD2 (6 bases). The CDR3 covers 14 residues. V lost 1 base to trimming and J lost 6 bases, with 9 bases between them. Germline-derived CDR1 and CDR2 are SGHAT and FQNNGV. The CDR3 coding sequence is TGTGCCAGCAGCTTAGGGGGGGTCTCCGGGGAGCTGTTTTTT. Translation: CASSLGGVSGELFF.

The chain joins TRBV3-1 (or the pseudogene TRBV3-2) to TRBJ2-7; D possibly corresponds to TRBD2 (6 bases). The ends were cut back, 8 bases at V and 4 bases at J, with 18 bases in the middle. Looked up from germline, CDR1 is LGHDT and CDR2 is YNNKEL (reference sequence). The CDR3 is 14 amino acids. As DNA, the CDR3 is TGTGCCAGCGGAGGGGTTGGCGTCGGATACGAGCAGTACTTC. Its protein product is CASGGVGVGYEQYF.

The chain links TRBV6-4 to TRBJ1-3; tentatively, D is TRBD1 (6 bases). Deletions cut 3 bases from V and 2 bases from J, with 17 bases between. The germline V gene has CDR1 MRHNA and CDR2 SNTAGT. The CDR3 runs to 17 residues. Here the CDR3 reads CASSDLGARGTGNTIYF. CDR3 coding DNA: TGTGCCAGCAGTGATTTGGGGGCCCGAGGAACTGGAAACACCATATATTTT.

There are a few counts of this clone. The genes are TRBV18 and TRBJ2-7; no clear D gene. V lost 2 bases and J lost 1, with 15 bases in between. CDR3 length: 16 amino acids. Germline CDR1 reads KGHSH; CDR2 reads LQKENI. The CDR3 protein is CASSPGPAGPSYEQYF. The DNA for the CDR3 is TGTGCCAGCTCACCAGGGCCAGCAGGCCCTTCCTACGAGCAGTACTTC.

The chain employs TRBV5-5 and TRBJ2-7; 9 positions match TRBD2. With 4 bases clipped from V and 4 bases from J, the junction kept 9 bases outside the gene matches. CDR1 and CDR2 from the germline V gene are SGHKS and YYEKEE (reference sequence). The CDR3 contains 15 residues. The CDR3, as DNA: TGTGCCAGCAGCCTAGGGGTAGCGGGAGTTTACGAGCAGTACTTC. Its translation: CASSLGVAGVYEQYF.

This rearrangement joins TRBV29-1 to TRBJ2-3, with TRBD2 identical over 9 bases. CDR3 length: 13 residues. The V gene's germline CDR1 is SQVTM and CDR2 ANQGSEA. The ends lost 7 bases at V and 6 bases at J; junction bases unmatched: 8. CDR3 region: CSALTSGSDTQYF. CDR3 nucleotide sequence: TGCAGCGCGCTGACTAGCGGTAGTGATACGCAGTATTTT.

The CDR3 spells CASSFQAFGGSTYEQYF. In nucleotides, the CDR3 is TGTGCCAGCAGTTTTCAGGCTTTCGGGGGAAGCACCTACGAGCAGTACTTC. This chain connects TRBV28 to TRBJ2-7, with a weak D call TRBD2 (6 bases). V was trimmed by 3 bases and J by 2 bases, leaving 20 bases between them. This CDR3 is 17 amino acids long. Germline V CDR1 and CDR2: MDHEN, SYDVKM.

This chain joins TRBV2 and TRBJ2-5, with D maybe TRBD1 (6 bases). The CDR3 consists of 18 residues. Germline lookup yields CDR1 SNHLY and CDR2 FYNNEI. Trimming took off 5 bases at V and 0 bases at J, with 22 bases between the two ends. CDR3 region: CASSTGTLEQYYQETQYF. CDR3 in DNA: TGTGCCAGCAGTACCGGGACATTGGAACAATATTACCAAGAGACCCAGTACTTC.

V usage is TRBV29-1 and J usage is TRBJ2-5; 8 bases line up with TRBD1. Germline V CDR1 and CDR2: SQVTM, ANQGSEA. The CDR3 runs 13 residues. Losses at the gene ends were 8 bases for V and 1 base for J; bases not matched to a gene: 6. The CDR3 nucleotides are TGCAGCTTTTCGGGACAGGCCCAAGAGACCCAGTACTTC. Translation gives CSFSGQAQETQYF.

V usage is TRBV5-1 and J usage is TRBJ2-1; TRBD1 matches 7 bases. This CDR3 is 13 amino acids long. CDR1 is SGHRS, CDR2 YFSETQ, per germline. The trim removed 4 bases at V and 4 bases at J, leaving 2 bases unmatched. CDR3 nucleotides: TGCGCCAGCAGCCCGGGACAGTACAATGAGCAGTTCTTC. This encodes CASSPGQYNEQFF. Together with reference TRBV5-1 and TRBJ2-1, the CDR3 gives the full variable domain: KAGVTQTPRYLIKTRGQQVTLSCSPISGHRSVSWYQQTPGQGLQFLFEYFSETQRNKGNFPGRFSGRQFSNSRSEMNVSTLELGDSALYLCASSPGQYNEQFFGPGTRLTVL.

The rearrangement joins TRBV28 to TRBJ2-7, with 8 bases identical to TRBD1. Germline-derived CDR1 and CDR2 are MDHEN and SYDVKM. Germline trimming cut 5 bases from V and 2 bases from J; bases unmatched to any gene: 8. The CDR3 has 15 amino acids. As DNA, the CDR3 is TGTGCCAGCAGTCAAACGACAGGGGCAACCTACGAGCAGTACTTC. Protein product: CASSQTTGATYEQYF.

This clone was counted only a few times. This rearrangement joins TRBV7-8 to TRBJ1-5; maybe TRBD1 (5 bases). Germline V lookup: CDR1 SGHVS, CDR2 FQNEAQ. The V gene lost 3 bases and the J gene lost 0 bases, with 21 bases spanning the gap. The CDR3 has 19 residues. The CDR3 loop reads CASSLVRGPAENSNQPQHF. The CDR3, as DNA: TGTGCCAGCAGCTTGGTAAGGGGTCCTGCAGAGAATAGCAATCAGCCCCAGCATTTT.

The CDR3 is CASSTDRDRPYEQYF. In DNA form, the CDR3 reads TGTGCCAGCAGTACCGACCGGGACAGACCCTACGAGCAGTACTTC. The rearrangement joins TRBV6-5 to TRBJ2-7; 7 bases line up with TRBD1. Trimming took 5 bases from V and 2 from J; bases not matched to a gene: 9. CDR1 MNHEY and CDR2 SVGAGI come from the germline V gene. This CDR3 has 15 amino acids.

The chain couples TRBV6-5 to TRBJ2-7, with TRBD1 as a possible D gene (6 bases). CDR1 and CDR2 from the germline V gene are MNHEY and SVGAGI. The CDR3 contains 16 residues. Trimming took off 2 bases at V and 4 bases at J, with 18 bases between the two ends. The CDR3, as DNA: TGTGCCAGCAGTTACGGATTGGGACAACCCCCTTACGAGCAGTACTTC. Its translation: CASSYGLGQPPYEQYF.

This chain joins TRBV3-1 (or the pseudogene TRBV3-2) and TRBJ1-1; tentative D call: TRBD1 (5 bases). The CDR3 is 13 amino acids. Trimming pared 2 bases from V and 3 bases from J, leaving 7 bases between. Germline CDR1 and CDR2: LGHDT and YNNKEL (reference sequence). Here the CDR3 DNA reads TGTGCCAGCAGCCAATCGACAGACACTGAAGCTTTCTTT. Residues: CASSQSTDTEAFF.

The rearrangement links TRBV18 to TRBJ1-4; no definite D call. The CDR3 covers 15 residues. CDR1 and CDR2 from the germline V gene are KGHSH and LQKENI. The ends were cut back, 0 bases at V and 5 bases at J, with 10 bases in the middle. CDR3: CASSPPVRSNEKLFF. Written as DNA, the CDR3 is TGTGCCAGCTCACCACCGGTCAGGTCAAATGAAAAACTGTTTTTT.

The chain has TRBV2 and TRBJ2-1; 9 bases line up with TRBD1. The CDR3 sequence is 16 residues long. CDR1 is SNHLY and CDR2 is FYNNEI in the germline V gene. Trimming at V came to 7 bases and at J to 4 bases, leaving 11 bases not matched to a gene. The CDR3 sequence is CASTKGGGQGYNEQFF. The CDR3 nucleotides are TGTGCCAGCACCAAAGGAGGTGGACAGGGGTACAATGAGCAGTTCTTC.